This passage covers 15 T cell receptor beta chains from one sample sequenced in a study of CD8 T cells in Susac syndrome. An amount of RNA that ranged from roughly 0.5 to 1 ug was reverse transcribed with random hexamers. TCRdb called the immunoSEQ multiplex PCR reads again in MiXCR, with one record for every CDR3 protein. The sample records some 110,000 distinct CDR3 sequences, 85% to 95% being singletons. The sequenced sample consisted of CD4+ T cells from PBMCs. These receptors originate from a human donor with multiple sclerosis.

The chain recombines TRBV28 with TRBJ1-1; the D gene is possibly TRBD1 (5 bases). V lost 4 bases, J lost 0 bases, and 15 bases lay in between. This CDR3 comprises 16 residues. Germline lookup yields CDR1 MDHEN and CDR2 SYDVKM. The CDR3 coding sequence is TGTGCCAGCAGTTCCGGACGGAGGGGCTTGAACACTGAAGCTTTCTTT. It codes for CASSSGRRGLNTEAFF.

The CDR3 bases are TGTGCCAGCAGCCCCGCCCGGACAGGGAAGGAGCAGTACTTC. This sequence encodes CASSPARTGKEQYF. The rearrangement links TRBV7-9 to TRBJ2-7; 8 bases are a match to TRBD1. Per the germline V gene, CDR1 is SEHNR and CDR2 is FQNEAQ (reference sequence). The CDR3 is 14 residues long. Trimming cost V 5 bases and J 7 bases; bases outside gene matches: 10.

The chain has TRBV5-1 and TRBJ1-2, with TRBD1 matching over 9 bases. Germline V gives CDR1 SGHRS, CDR2 YFSETQ. This CDR3 has 12 amino acids. The trim removed 4 bases at V and 6 bases at J, leaving 1 base unmatched. CDR3 bases: TGCGCCAGCAGCCGGACAGGGGATGGCTACACCTTC. Translation gives CASSRTGDGYTF. The whole variable domain, remainder taken from reference TRBV5-1 and TRBJ1-2, is KAGVTQTPRYLIKTRGQQVTLSCSPISGHRSVSWYQQTPGQGLQFLFEYFSETQRNKGNFPGRFSGRQFSNSRSEMNVSTLELGDSALYLCASSRTGDGYTFGSGTRLTVV.

This rearrangement joins TRBV19 to TRBJ1-3, with D uncertain. The CDR3 runs 14 residues. Germline V CDR1 and CDR2: LNHDA, SQIVND (reference sequence). V lost 5 bases to trimming and J lost 0 bases, with 8 bases between them. The CDR3 is CASSLWSSGNTIYF. DNA for the CDR3: TGTGCCAGTAGTTTGTGGAGCTCTGGAAACACCATATATTTT.

The V and J genes are TRBV30 and TRBJ1-6, with a tentative D call TRBD1 (6 bases). Trimming cost V 1 base and J 10 bases, with 11 bases left between them. The CDR3 has 13 residues. Looked up from germline, CDR1 is GTSNPN and CDR2 is SVGIG (reference sequence). CDR3 region: CAWSEDRGSPLHF. The CDR3 nucleotides are TGTGCCTGGAGTGAGGACAGAGGATCACCCCTCCACTTT.

The CDR3 loop reads CASSQSDSYYYEQYF. The CDR3 DNA is TGTGCCAGCAGCCAATCGGACTCCTATTATTACGAGCAGTACTTC. The V call is TRBV3-1, the J call TRBJ2-7; perhaps TRBD2 as D (5 bases). Germline V lookup: CDR1 LGHDT, CDR2 YNNKEL (reference sequence). The CDR3 covers 15 residues. Trimming pared 2 bases from V and 4 bases from J, leaving 15 bases between.

The rearrangement links TRBV5-6 to TRBJ2-7; no clear D gene. Germline V lookup: CDR1 SGHDT, CDR2 YYEEEE. Trimming stripped 4 bases from V and 0 bases from J, with 11 bases between. CDR3 length: 14 residues. CDR3 in amino acids: CASSIQRSSYEQYF. The CDR3 coding sequence is TGTGCCAGCAGCATCCAGCGTAGCTCCTACGAGCAGTACTTC.

The chain uses TRBV12-3 or TRBV12-4 and TRBJ1-1, with TRBD1 as a possible D gene (6 bases). This CDR3 region has 15 residues. V was pared by 4 bases and J by 5 bases, with 17 bases between. The CDR3 reads CASSYSGLRGTEAFF. The CDR3 nucleotides read TGTGCCAGCAGTTATTCAGGACTAAGGGGGACTGAAGCTTTCTTT.

The V call is TRBV24-1, the J call TRBJ2-2, with D possibly TRBD1 on 5 matching bases. Germline values: CDR1 KGHDR, CDR2 SFDVKD. This CDR3 region has 17 residues. The V gene lost 0 bases and the J gene lost 5 bases, with 15 bases spanning the gap. In DNA, the CDR3 is TGTGCCACCAGTGATTTGAATTGGCAGGGTTGGACCGGGGAGCTGTTTTTT. Translating gives CATSDLNWQGWTGELFF.

With respect to this clonotype: The junction does not match germline at one end; this may be a read error. This rearrangement joins TRBV12-5 to TRBJ2-1, with 7 bases that match TRBD1. The CDR3 contains 16 residues. Germline V lookup: CDR1 LGHNT, CDR2 FRNRAP. The CDR3: CASGLGDREPDNEQFF. In DNA form, the CDR3 reads TGTGCTAGTGGCTTGGGTGACAGGGAGCCCGACAATGAGCAGTTCTTC.

This chain uses TRBV4-3 with TRBJ1-1; a weak D match, TRBD1 (5 bases). The V and J ends lost 0 bases and 0 bases respectively, with 17 bases between them. The CDR3 contains 18 residues. Germline loops: CDR1 LGHNA, CDR2 YSLEER. The CDR3 loop is CASSQDYGAVSLNTEAFF. CDR3 in DNA: TGCGCCAGCAGCCAAGATTACGGGGCTGTAAGCTTGAACACTGAAGCTTTCTTT.

The chain recombines TRBV5-8 with TRBJ2-3; D not certain. The ends were cut back, 0 bases at V and 0 bases at J, with 5 bases in the middle. Germline V gene sequence: CDR1 SGHTS, CDR2 YDEGEE. The CDR3 loop spans 14 amino acids. The DNA of the CDR3 is TGTGCCAGCAGCTTGGACAGCAGCACAGATACGCAGTATTTT. Translation: CASSLDSSTDTQYF.

The chain joins TRBV18 to TRBJ1-1; no reliable D call. This CDR3 is 14 amino acids long. The ends were cut back, 6 bases at V and 0 bases at J, with 11 bases in the middle. Germline CDR1 and CDR2: KGHSH and LQKENI. The CDR3 loop is CASSIGVMNTEAFF. As DNA, the CDR3 is TGTGCCAGCTCGATCGGGGTAATGAACACTGAAGCTTTCTTT.

The genes are TRBV6-2 or TRBV6-3 and TRBJ2-1, with D unresolved. This CDR3 comprises 13 residues. The germline V gene has CDR1 MNHEY and CDR2 SVGEGT. Trimming cost V 4 bases and J 5 bases, with 9 bases left between them. CDR3 sequence: CASSSRFHNEQFF. CDR3 DNA: TGTGCCAGCAGTTCCCGGTTCCACAATGAGCAGTTCTTC.

V gene TRBV6-5 combines with J gene TRBJ2-7; D is tentatively TRBD1 or TRBD2 (5 bases each). V was pared by 8 bases and J by 1 base, with 18 bases between. This CDR3 has 15 amino acids. Germline values: CDR1 MNHEY, CDR2 SVGAGI. The CDR3 DNA reads TGTGCCAGCTCCCAACCGAGGGCAGGGTCCTACGAGCAGTACTTC. Protein: CASSQPRAGSYEQYF.